What follows is one T cell receptor beta chain and its context. This clone was picked up a small number of times. Its antigen is still unknown. The record has no base qualities; no much larger clone is one base away. According to the germline V gene (reference sequence), CDR1 reads LNHNV and CDR2 reads YYDKDF. The V and J ends are trimmed by 5 bases and 3 bases, leaving 17 bases between them. CDR3 length: 16 amino acids, cysteine to phenylalanine. The retained sequence is limited to the CDR3, 48 bases, with the frame set at the first base. Libraries were built with the immunoSEQ multiplex PCR assay. A mixture of 60 forward primers for TCR Vbeta segments and 13 reverse primers for TCR Jbeta segments was used in the multiplex PCR. Amplification of the CDR3 region of rearranged TCR beta genes was performed with a multiplex PCR assay on genomic DNA. On the Illumina HiSeq System, the amplified TCR beta libraries were sequenced as 87-base-pair reads. In the original analysis: A later analysis counted about 80 million unique TCR beta chains across the 600 to 850 repertoires, and around 12 million of these chains were shared by at least two donors. To remove PCR and sequencing errors, raw reads were error-corrected and collapsed into unique sequences using a nearest-neighbor algorithm that merged closely related sequences. CDR3 sequences were aligned to IMGT reference sequences to assign V, D and J gene segments. For a sequence to be retained, a match of at least six nucleotides to both a V gene segment and a J gene segment was required. A rearrangement was called productive if the CDR3 had no stop codons and remained in frame with V and J, and every other rearrangement was called non-productive. CDR3 was defined by IMGT convention, running from the second conserved V-encoded cysteine to the conserved J-encoded phenylalanine. In an earlier analysis of around 600 of the donors, sequences lacking an unambiguous match to a single V gene segment were excluded. An earlier analysis of 587 of the donors called V segments functional above 56.7% productive rearrangements and segregating when the between-donor standard deviation exceeded 5%. A statistical classification framework was built for diagnosing cytomegalovirus status from the catalog of TCR beta chain sequences. In a later analysis, V and J genes were assigned by comparing TCR nucleotide sequences against IMGT/GENE-DB human TR gene sequences. The TCRdist pipeline was used in a later analysis to assign CDR3 sequences and most-parsimonious VDJ recombination scenarios. A later analysis defined each TCR beta chain by its CDR3 amino acid sequence plus V-gene family, and excluded reads lacking a unique V-gene family. In a later analysis, approximately 640 highly shared, low-generation-probability nucleotide sequences were removed to address suspected cross-contamination and a sequencing artifact. In a later analysis, a clonal expansion index was calculated for each public chain from normalized within-repertoire ranks of inferred template counts. In a later analysis, generation probabilities were computed with a VDJ recombination model fitted to out-of-frame rearrangements, and the resulting probabilities were checked against IGoR. Hypergeometric tests were used in a later analysis to score TCR-TCR, TCR-HLA and TCR-CMV co-occurrence, with a repertoire-size bias correction applied to the TCR pairs. In a later analysis, false discovery rates were estimated by permuting HLA or CMV assignments 20 times. In a later analysis, co-occurring TCRs were grouped using DBSCAN, and TCRdist sequence similarity was added for clustering within HLA-allele-positive subsets. Repertoires with fewer than 30,000 or more than 120,000 public chains, plus five repertoires with anomalous nucleotide sharing, were excluded from co-occurrence clustering. Drawn from immuneACCESS, this table holds only the in-frame rearrangements with V and J called that TCRdb kept. Clones are partly lost; checked studies trace under half to an unresolved V gene and leave the rest unexplained. V and J calls and clone size are copied from that table; D and trimming were computed from the DNA. The sample table holds approximately 90,000 clones, of which approximately 77% were seen once. The ten largest clones add up to about 3.8% of the sample.

The record originates from a study of cytomegalovirus exposure and HLA in healthy donors (dated by TCRdb to 2017 to 2019). Notes on the research overall: In an earlier analysis of 587 of the donors, 276 Gb of sequence data and roughly 100 million unique TCR beta sequences from about 179 million T cells were reported. Using immunosequencing, the study profiled T cell repertoires from 666 subjects and related those repertoires to cytomegalovirus serostatus. To predict cytomegalovirus infection status, the study brought together high-throughput TCR immunosequencing, statistical association of individual TCRs with disease status, and machine learning. Among the roughly 400 genotyped donors, more than 70% belonged to the genetic ancestry cluster associated with self-reported Caucasian donors. Roughly 290 gigabases of sequencing data and 70 million to 100 million unique TCR sequences made up an early release that covered approximately 650 HLA-typed donors. A later analysis re-examined previously published TCR beta repertoires from more than 650 donors and added high-resolution HLA genotyping to investigate patterns of TCR occurrence. The study aimed to test whether signatures of past pathogen exposure could be identified by cataloging public T cell receptors. Every discovery cohort repertoire had been produced on one sequencing platform. Roughly five DR-DQ haplotypes were handled as single units for association and clustering, since linkage in the cohort was strong. Donor age, sex, ethnicity and CMV serostatus were compiled alongside the repertoire data. A separate validation cohort of more than 100 different subjects was used in addition to the roughly 700-subject first cohort. Across around 400 genotyped donors of the cohort, an average of approximately 240,000 unique TCR beta nucleotide sequences per donor were sequenced, and approximately 19% of those sequences were non-productive. Rather than drawing on any new phenotypic data, the later analysis identified candidate immune exposures from TCR beta sequences and the way those sequences occurred across donors. To decide whether each TCR beta V gene segment behaved as functional or pseudogenic, an earlier analysis of approximately 590 of the donors relied on high-throughput TCR beta sequencing. The number of typed donors differed by locus: about 620-630 for A, B, C, DRB1 and DQB1; approximately 540 for DQA1; around 580 for DPA1; and roughly 450 for DPB1. Class I and class II HLA loci were covered by the typing at four-digit resolution. In a later genetic analysis, genome-wide SNP genotypes for about 60% of the 666 donors were used, and that subset was treated as a discovery cohort. General findings and caveats noted by the study authors: Strong co-occurrence of HLA alleles, especially DR and DQ, made assigning TCR associations to individual alleles difficult. The 87-base-pair reads could not distinguish some IMGT-functional V segments, including TRBV6-2 and TRBV6-3, so those segments were excluded. A further reported finding was that TCR beta sequences accurately predicted the HLA-A and HLA-B alleles for most subjects in the first cohort. Roughly uniform sequencing depth across donors was assumed in presence/absence analyses, although this assumption may not hold. A few of the identified cytomegalovirus-associated TCR beta chains were confirmed in vitro to be specific for cytomegalovirus antigens. Specific HLA alleles were associated with more than 15,000 TCR beta sequences at a false discovery rate of 0.05 in a later analysis. Compared with equally common non-associated chains, HLA-associated TCR beta chains in a later analysis were more clonally expanded and had lower generation probabilities. In the study, some 160 TCR beta chains were listed as associated with cytomegalovirus. While some public TCRs were present in many individuals, most TCR sequences turned up only very rarely across donors. Immune exposure information for the cohort was limited to CMV serostatus. In a later genetic analysis, a missense DCLRE1C variant was associated with V-gene and J-gene trimming of TCR beta chains, and the association was replicated in an independent cohort. In both the original and validation cohorts, the classifier was reported to diagnose cytomegalovirus status with high specificity and sensitivity. In this cohort, only TCR beta chains were sequenced, and detectable features were limited by the absence of alpha or paired-chain data. In a later analysis, most CMV-associated TCR beta chains were found to appear HLA-restricted, with HLA associations seemingly driven largely by CMV exposure. In a later analysis, TCR association rates were found to vary across HLA loci, with the most associated TCRs seen for DRB1 alleles and the fewest for HLA-C alleles. A group of highly shared sequence variants was considered likely to be a technical artifact of the sequencing pipeline. In a later genetic analysis, fewer N-insertions in productive TCRs were reported among donors in an Asian-associated ancestry cluster than the roughly 640-donor mean. Because some donors lacked HLA typing at each locus, the association tests relied only on the typed subset. The earlier analysis of almost 600 of the donors excluded roughly 17 rarely observed V segments, including chromosome 9 orphons, because counts were too low. A later analysis reported that several top co-occurrence clusters appeared linked to parvovirus B19, influenza, CMV and Epstein-Barr virus. Correlated functional status among segregating V segments might be attributable to linkage disequilibrium, but an unknown experimental factor could not be ruled out. According to the authors, the approach could potentially be generalized to other disease states and immunological phenotypes. Broadly in line with IMGT annotations, most TCR beta V segments showed up in productive rearrangements about 87% or about 30% of the time in an earlier analysis of under 700 of the donors.

The cohort comprised around 690 healthy bone marrow donors. At the time of sampling, all cohort members were nominally healthy, though unrecorded immune exposures were likely present. The donor was CMV seronegative and was included in the group of a few hundred seronegative cohort members. A peripheral blood sample was collected from each donor, and TCR beta sequencing was performed on peripheral blood mononuclear cells. Genomic DNA extraction from the blood cell samples was performed with the Qiagen DNeasy Blood Extraction Kit. The sequencing sample was made of PBMCs. Here the chain combines TRBV15 and TRBJ1-5, with TRBD1 as a weak D call on 5 bases. The source is a man aged 25 to 45 in good health and CMV-seronegative. The CDR3 is CATSRYQGLINQPQHF. In nucleotides, the sequence is TGTGCCACCAGCCGATACCAGGGCCTCATCAATCAGCCCCAGCATTTT.